The 24 T cell receptor beta chains below come from one sample, sequenced in a study of T cell repertoires in cytomegalovirus infection. One entry per CDR3 protein results from TCRdb running MiXCR on the reads. This sample has hundreds of thousands of distinct CDR3 sequences, with roughly 42% found just once. Antigens of these TCRs are unknown. The sequencing here drew on cultured PBMCs, taken from culture after CMV antigen stimulation. The receptors originated from a human donor in good health (CMV status not recorded). Some clones in this sample may be carry-over from other donors' samples.

The J gene is TRBJ1-2, the V gene TRBV6-5, with a possible D match to TRBD1 (6 bases). Trimming removed 6 bases at V and 8 bases at J, with 19 bases between. Looked up from germline, CDR1 is MNHEY and CDR2 is SVGAGI. The CDR3 contains 14 residues. The CDR3 is CASSPTRDTRGYTF. The CDR3 coding sequence is TGTGCCAGCAGCCCGACACGGGACACTAGGGGCTACACCTTC.

This chain uses TRBV6-1 with TRBJ1-2; TRBD1 aligns across 11 bases. After removal of 6 bases from V and 4 bases from J, the junction contained 4 bases not matched to a gene. There are 14 residues in the CDR3. Germline CDR1 and CDR2: MNHNS and SASEGT. The CDR3 coding sequence is TGTGCCAGCAGCGGACAGGGGGCAACCTATGGCTACACCTTC. Translation: CASSGQGATYGYTF.

This sequence joins TRBV11-2 and TRBJ2-1; 7 bases map to TRBD2. Trimming removed 6 bases from V and 6 bases from J; junction bases left unmatched: 11. The CDR3 spans 15 residues. CDR1 and CDR2 from the germline V gene are SGHAT and FQNNGV. The CDR3 sequence: CASRTTGGGFNEQFF. CDR3 coding DNA: TGTGCCAGCAGGACAACGGGGGGAGGTTTCAATGAGCAGTTCTTC.

J is TRBJ1-1 and V is TRBV2; D is unclear. The CDR3 extends over 14 amino acids. Germline V gene lookup returns CDR1 SNHLY and CDR2 FYNNEI. Trimming stripped 7 bases from V and 4 bases from J, with 16 bases between. The CDR3 reads CASKWAASGTEAFF. The CDR3 DNA reads as TGTGCCAGCAAATGGGCCGCCAGCGGCACTGAAGCTTTCTTT.

The rearrangement links TRBV11-2 to TRBJ2-1; 9 nucleotides agree with TRBD1. The germline gives CDR1 SGHAT, CDR2 FQNNGV. The CDR3 totals 22 residues. The V and J ends lost 0 bases and 5 bases, in that order; junction bases with no gene match: 23. CDR3 protein: CASSLEGTGSGFAGEAHNEQFF. The CDR3 DNA reads as TGTGCCAGCAGCTTAGAGGGGACAGGGTCGGGTTTTGCTGGGGAGGCACACAATGAGCAGTTCTTC. Looking up the rest from reference TRBV11-2 and TRBJ2-1 gives the full variable domain: EAGVAQSPRYKIIEKRQSVAFWCNPISGHATLYWYQQILGQGPKLLIQFQNNGVVDDSQLPKDRFSAERLKGVDSTLKIQPAKLEDSAVYLCASSLEGTGSGFAGEAHNEQFFGPGTRLTVL.

This clonotype was recorded a few times. The J gene is TRBJ1-1, the V gene TRBV7-8; D gene ambiguous. Germline V gene lookup returns CDR1 SGHVS and CDR2 FQNEAQ. The V gene lost 3 bases and the J gene lost 0 bases, with 14 bases spanning the gap. The CDR3 runs 16 residues. CDR3 DNA: TGTGCCAGCAGCTTCCACCAGCTTACCCTGAACACTGAAGCTTTCTTT. Protein product: CASSFHQLTLNTEAFF.

This clonotype has a handful of counts. The rearrangement links TRBV7-2 to TRBJ1-1; D is ambiguous. This CDR3 region has 15 residues. V gave up 4 bases and J gave up 0 bases, with 12 bases separating them. The germline gives CDR1 SGHTA, CDR2 FQGNSA. The CDR3 DNA follows: TGTGCCAGCAGCTCATCACAGACCCTGAACACTGAAGCTTTCTTT. Translating gives CASSSSQTLNTEAFF.

There are a few counts of this clonotype. The chain recombines TRBV4-2 with TRBJ2-1, with D tentatively TRBD2 (6 bases). Germline V gives CDR1 LGHNA, CDR2 YNFKEQ. This CDR3 contains 15 residues. The V end lost 2 bases, the J end lost 7 bases, and 15 bases lay between the germline ends. CDR3 region: CASSQYTGVANEQFF. The CDR3 DNA is TGTGCCAGCAGCCAATATACGGGGGTGGCAAATGAGCAGTTCTTC.

This clonotype was seen a few times. The J gene is TRBJ2-3, the V gene TRBV6-1; 9 positions match TRBD2. J was trimmed by 5 bases and V by 6 bases; bases with no gene match: 3. The CDR3 has 13 amino acids. Germline V gives CDR1 MNHNS, CDR2 SASEGT. The CDR3 DNA sequence: TGTGCCAGCAGCGCGGGGGGGCAAGATACGCAGTATTTT. Its protein is CASSAGGQDTQYF.

This chain uses TRBV7-8 with TRBJ2-7; D may match TRBD1 or TRBD2 (7 bases each). The CDR3 is 14 amino acids. Germline assignment: CDR1 SGHVS and CDR2 FQNEAQ. The V gene lost 7 bases and the J gene lost 5 bases, with 18 bases spanning the gap. In DNA, the CDR3 is TGTGCCAGCAACTCAGGGGGACTATACCACGAGCAGTACTTC. It codes for CASNSGGLYHEQYF.

The chain combines TRBV11-2 with TRBJ2-3, with a tentative D call TRBD1 (6 bases). Between the trimmed V and J ends, which lost 4 bases and 5 bases, there was a span of 10 bases. Germline CDR1 reads SGHAT; CDR2 reads FQNNGV. The length of the CDR3 is 13 residues. Here the CDR3 reads CASSWQGIDTQYF. CDR3 sequence (DNA): TGTGCCAGCAGCTGGCAGGGGATAGATACGCAGTATTTT. Full variable domain (rest looked up from reference TRBV11-2 and TRBJ2-3): EAGVAQSPRYKIIEKRQSVAFWCNPISGHATLYWYQQILGQGPKLLIQFQNNGVVDDSQLPKDRFSAERLKGVDSTLKIQPAKLEDSAVYLCASSWQGIDTQYFGPGTRLTVL.

The chain joins TRBV18 to TRBJ1-4, with TRBD1 as a possible D gene (5 bases). The V and J ends lost 3 bases and 5 bases respectively, with 10 bases between them. The CDR3 runs 14 residues. From germline, CDR1 is KGHSH and CDR2 LQKENI. CDR3 in amino acids: CASSPRGINEKLFF. The CDR3 DNA reads TGTGCCAGCTCACCTCGGGGGATAAATGAAAAACTGTTTTTT. The variable domain in full, with the rest retrieved from reference TRBV18 and TRBJ1-4, is NAGVMQNPRHLVRRRGQEARLRCSPMKGHSHVYWYRQLPEEGLKFMVYLQKENIIDESGMPKERFSAEFPKEGPSILRIQQVVRGDSAAYFCASSPRGINEKLFFGSGTQLSVL.

This rearrangement joins TRBV27 to TRBJ2-1; 11 nucleotides align to TRBD2. After removal of 7 bases from V and 8 bases from J, the junction contained 13 bases not matched to a gene. Germline V gene lookup returns CDR1 MNHEY and CDR2 SMNVEV (reference sequence). The CDR3 runs to 16 residues. Here the CDR3 reads CASTKTSGSLLYEQFF. Written as DNA, the CDR3 is TGTGCCAGCACCAAAACTAGCGGGAGCCTTTTGTATGAGCAGTTCTTC.

This clonotype occurred a few times. The chain uses TRBV29-1 and TRBJ1-1; the match to TRBD1 covers 9 bases. J was trimmed by 2 bases and V by 6 bases; bases with no gene match: 4. Looked up from germline, CDR1 is SQVTM and CDR2 is ANQGSEA. The CDR3 has 13 residues. The CDR3 nucleotides are TGCAGCGTCCAGACAGGGGGAAACACTGAAGCTTTCTTT. Translation: CSVQTGGNTEAFF.

The chain joins TRBV6-1 to TRBJ2-3, with 7 bases identical to TRBD1. Germline V gives CDR1 MNHNS, CDR2 SASEGT. CDR3 length: 13 residues. Germline trimming cut 6 bases from V and 10 bases from J; bases unmatched to any gene: 10. The CDR3 nucleotides read TGTGCCAGCAGAGGGGGCCTGGGGGTGGCGCAGTATTTT. The encoded protein is CASRGGLGVAQYF.

The gene calls are TRBV7-6 and TRBJ2-3, with unresolved D. V was clipped by 1 base and J by 9 bases, with 11 bases between them. The CDR3 is 13 amino acids. CDR1 is SGHVS and CDR2 is FNYEAQ in the germline V gene. The CDR3 nucleotides read TGTGCCAGCAGCTTAGGGACGACTCCCACGCAGTATTTT. Translated: CASSLGTTPTQYF.

The J gene is TRBJ1-2, the V gene TRBV7-8, with a tentative D call TRBD1 (5 bases). V was trimmed by 2 bases and J by 8 bases, leaving 15 bases between them. Germline CDR1 reads SGHVS; CDR2 reads FQNEAQ. CDR3 length: 14 amino acids. The CDR3 sequence is CASSLTRDFGGYTF. The CDR3 nucleotides read TGTGCCAGCAGCTTAACCCGGGACTTCGGCGGCTACACCTTC.

This clonotype showed up just a few times. The chain links TRBV28 to TRBJ1-2; 10 nucleotides line up with TRBD1. CDR3 length: 12 amino acids. Germline V CDR1 and CDR2: MDHEN, SYDVKM. The V gene end was trimmed by 6 bases and the J gene end by 7 bases; junction bases not matched to a gene: 2. The CDR3 region has the DNA TGTGCCAGCAGGCGGACAGGGGGTGGCTACACCTTC. Translation: CASRRTGGGYTF.

The chain combines TRBV19 with TRBJ1-5; TRBD1 matches at 7 bases. The CDR3 runs 13 residues. Looked up from germline, CDR1 is LNHDA and CDR2 is SQIVND (reference sequence). The ends lost 8 bases at V and 0 bases at J; junction bases unmatched: 1. CDR3 region: CASGTVSNQPQHF. The CDR3, as DNA: TGTGCCAGTGGGACAGTTAGCAATCAGCCCCAGCATTTT. Using reference TRBV19 and TRBJ1-5 for the parts outside the CDR3, the full variable domain is DGGITQSPKYLFRKEGQNVTLSCEQNLNHDAMYWYRQDPGQGLRLIYYSQIVNDFQKGDIAEGYSVSREKKESFPLTVTSAQKNPTAFYLCASGTVSNQPQHFGDGTRLSIL.

The J gene is TRBJ1-4, the V gene TRBV28, with D possibly being TRBD1 (6 bases). This CDR3 has 15 amino acids. The germline CDR1 and CDR2 sequences are MDHEN and SYDVKM. Trimming took off 5 bases at V and 8 bases at J, with 18 bases between the two ends. In DNA form, the CDR3 reads TGTGCCAGCAGTGCTGGGGACACCTCCGGCGAAAAACTGTTTTTT. Protein: CASSAGDTSGEKLFF.

This clonotype has at least ten counts. The chain is built from TRBV7-2 and TRBJ2-6; 8 nucleotides align to TRBD1. With V trimmed by 4 bases and J by 2 bases, 7 bases remained unmatched. The length of the CDR3 is 17 residues. The germline CDR1 and CDR2 sequences are SGHTA and FQGNSA. DNA of the CDR3: TGTGCCAGCAGCTCCCGTACAGGGGGAGCTGGGGCCAACGTCCTGACTTTC. This codes for CASSSRTGGAGANVLTF.

The genes are TRBV7-2 and TRBJ2-7; TRBD1 or TRBD2 may be the D gene (6 bases each). The CDR3 is 16 residues long. The germline V and J ends were trimmed by 5 bases and 4 bases, with 21 bases remaining between them. Germline CDR1 is SGHTA and CDR2 is FQGNSA. In DNA, the CDR3 is TGTGCCAGCAGCCCCCGGGGCGGGACACGACTATACGAGCAGTACTTC. Translated: CASSPRGGTRLYEQYF.

The chain combines TRBV19 with TRBJ2-4, with D possibly being TRBD2 (5 bases). The CDR3 totals 14 residues. The germline V and J ends were trimmed by 6 bases and 6 bases, with 15 bases remaining between them. Germline V lookup: CDR1 LNHDA, CDR2 SQIVND (reference sequence). The CDR3 region is CASSERVGRNIQYF. The CDR3 nucleotides read TGTGCCAGTAGCGAGAGGGTTGGGCGAAACATTCAGTACTTC.

The V gene is TRBV6-2 or TRBV6-3, the J gene TRBJ2-2; weak D call: TRBD2 (5 bases). CDR3 size: 17 residues. The V gene's germline CDR1 is MNHEY and CDR2 SVGEGT. V was trimmed by 8 bases and J by 0 bases, leaving 19 bases between them. CDR3 DNA sequence: TGTGCCAGCTCACGAGGAGGTCCGACTACGAACACCGGGGAGCTGTTTTTT. Amino acids: CASSRGGPTTNTGELFF.